A selection of T cell receptor beta chains follows, all from one sample in a study of blood T cell repertoires in COVID-19. Profiled with immunoSEQ multiplex PCR; TCRdb holds only in-frame clones, not every one. There are 99,000 or so clones in the sample; 81% occur only once, and less than 45% lies in the top ten. The sample comprised peripheral blood. These receptors were collected from a man older than 75 with acute or convalescent COVID-19. CDR3s include the opening cysteine and the closing phenylalanine or tryptophan. The order of the fields is J gene, V gene, CDR3 protein.

TRBJ1-6,TRBV25-1,CASSEAGQGWNSPLHF
TRBJ1-5,TRBV5-1,CASSFQGDQPQHF
TRBJ2-7,TRBV11-1,CASSLGPAGGREQYF
TRBJ2-7,TRBV27,CASRGKRELYEQYF
TRBJ1-6,TRBV5-1,CASSLWQGNSPLHF
TRBJ2-7,TRBV11-1,CASSLQAGWAYEQYF
TRBJ1-5,TRBV19,CASSTRQSGDQPQHF
TRBJ1-4,TRBV6-2/TRBV6-3,CASGSDRDATNEKLFF
TRBJ1-1,TRBV27,CASSRVSNTEAFF
TRBJ1-1,TRBV5-8,CASTHGEGLNTEAFF
TRBJ1-6,TRBV5-6,CASSQRTGGGGPLHF
TRBJ2-2,TRBV28,CASSFRNRGLAGSTGELFF
TRBJ1-6,TRBV6-5,CASSRQGANSPLHF
TRBJ2-7,TRBV27,CATSTGTRAAHEQYF
TRBJ1-2,TRBV28,CASRTGGYYGYTF
TRBJ1-2,TRBV6-5,CASSYEIDRGRGYTF
TRBJ2-1,TRBV7-7,CASSLGSSGRHNEQFF
TRBJ1-5,TRBV28,CATISFRDQPQHF
TRBJ1-3,TRBV28,CASTTTGFSGNTIYF
TRBJ2-5,TRBV20-1,CSASSGQGYQETQYF
TRBJ1-2,TRBV28,CASSPGQGTYGYTF
TRBJ1-1,TRBV29-1,CSVDQGRRNTEAFF
TRBJ2-7,TRBV28,CASRPLGRGEREYF
TRBJ2-3,TRBV28,CASSLLGGPSTDTQYF
TRBJ1-6,TRBV4-2,CASSQEVRGYGSYNSPLHF
TRBJ1-2,TRBV6-5,CASSTTPTGDGYTF
TRBJ1-1,TRBV18,CASSPGQSQNTEAFF
TRBJ2-5,TRBV5-1,CASSLAQIEETQYF
TRBJ2-1,TRBV6-6,CASSLTGGGDEQFF
TRBJ1-3,TRBV30,CAWSPNMVGNTIYF
TRBJ2-1,TRBV4-1,CASSLGLASYNEQFF